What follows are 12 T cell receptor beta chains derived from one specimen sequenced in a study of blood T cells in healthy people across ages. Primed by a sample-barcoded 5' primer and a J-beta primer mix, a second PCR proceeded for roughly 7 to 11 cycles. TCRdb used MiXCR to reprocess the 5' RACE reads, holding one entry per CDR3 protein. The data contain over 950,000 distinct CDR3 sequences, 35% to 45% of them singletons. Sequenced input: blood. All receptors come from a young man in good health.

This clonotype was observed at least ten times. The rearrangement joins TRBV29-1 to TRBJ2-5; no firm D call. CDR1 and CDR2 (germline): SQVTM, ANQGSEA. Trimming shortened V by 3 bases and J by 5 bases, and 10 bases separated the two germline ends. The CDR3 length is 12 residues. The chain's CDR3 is CSVDLMRETQYF. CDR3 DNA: TGCAGCGTTGACCTAATGCGGGAGACCCAGTACTTC.

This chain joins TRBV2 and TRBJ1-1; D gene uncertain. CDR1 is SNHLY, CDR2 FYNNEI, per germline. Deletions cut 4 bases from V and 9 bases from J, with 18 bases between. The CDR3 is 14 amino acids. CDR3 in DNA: TGTGCCAGCAGTGGTACTCCGGCCAGAAATAAAGCTTTCTTT. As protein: CASSGTPARNKAFF.

As DNA, the CDR3 is TGTGCCTGCACTAAGGGAGAGACCCAGTACTTC. Amino acid sequence: CACTKGETQYF. The chain recombines TRBV2 with TRBJ2-7, with D hard to call. The end of the DNA fits TRBJ2-5 better, so the J call may be wrong. From germline, CDR1 is SNHLY and CDR2 FYNNEI. The CDR3 is 11 residues long.

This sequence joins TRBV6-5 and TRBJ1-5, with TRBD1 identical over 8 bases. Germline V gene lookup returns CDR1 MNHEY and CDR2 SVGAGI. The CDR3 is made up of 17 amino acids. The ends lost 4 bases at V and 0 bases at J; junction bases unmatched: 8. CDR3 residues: CASSSNYGTGSNQPQHF. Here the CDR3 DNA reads TGTGCCAGCAGTTCCAATTACGGGACAGGTAGCAATCAGCCCCAGCATTTT.

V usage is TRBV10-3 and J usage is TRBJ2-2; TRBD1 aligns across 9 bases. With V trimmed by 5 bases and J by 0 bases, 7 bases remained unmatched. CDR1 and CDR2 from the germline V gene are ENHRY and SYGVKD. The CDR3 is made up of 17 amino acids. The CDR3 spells CAISMIGTGPNTGELFF. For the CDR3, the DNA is TGTGCCATCAGTATGATTGGGACAGGGCCGAACACCGGGGAGCTGTTTTTT.

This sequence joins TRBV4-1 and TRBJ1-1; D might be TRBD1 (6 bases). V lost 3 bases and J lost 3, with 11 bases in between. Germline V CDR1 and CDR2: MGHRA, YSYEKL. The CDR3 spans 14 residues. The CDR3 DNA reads TGCGCCAGCAGCCAGGATGACAGGTACACTGAAGCTTTCTTT. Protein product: CASSQDDRYTEAFF.

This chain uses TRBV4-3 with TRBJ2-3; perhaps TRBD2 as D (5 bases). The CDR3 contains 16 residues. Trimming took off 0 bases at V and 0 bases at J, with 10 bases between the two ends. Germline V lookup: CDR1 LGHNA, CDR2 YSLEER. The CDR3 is CASSQEAGASTDTQYF. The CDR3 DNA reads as TGCGCCAGCAGCCAAGAGGCGGGCGCTAGCACAGATACGCAGTATTTT.

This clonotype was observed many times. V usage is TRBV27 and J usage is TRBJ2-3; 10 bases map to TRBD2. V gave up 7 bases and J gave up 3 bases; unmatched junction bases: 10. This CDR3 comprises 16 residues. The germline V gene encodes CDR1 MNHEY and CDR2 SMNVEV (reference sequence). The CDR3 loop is CASTPGLATGTDTQYF. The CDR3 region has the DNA TGTGCCAGCACCCCGGGACTAGCGACGGGAACAGATACGCAGTATTTT.

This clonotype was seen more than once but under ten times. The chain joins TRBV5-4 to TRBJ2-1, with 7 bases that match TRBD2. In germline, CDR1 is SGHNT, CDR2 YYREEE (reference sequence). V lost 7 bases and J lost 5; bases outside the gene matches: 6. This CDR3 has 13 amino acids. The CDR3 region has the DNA TGTGCCAGCCACCGGGACTATAACAATGAGCAGTTCTTC. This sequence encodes CASHRDYNNEQFF.

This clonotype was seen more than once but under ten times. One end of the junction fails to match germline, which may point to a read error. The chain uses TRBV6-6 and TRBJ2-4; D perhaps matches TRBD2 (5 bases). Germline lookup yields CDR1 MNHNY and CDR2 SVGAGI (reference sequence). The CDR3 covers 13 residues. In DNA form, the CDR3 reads TGTGCCAGCAGTGACTCCCGGGGAAACATTCAGTACTTC. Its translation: CASSDSRGNIQYF.

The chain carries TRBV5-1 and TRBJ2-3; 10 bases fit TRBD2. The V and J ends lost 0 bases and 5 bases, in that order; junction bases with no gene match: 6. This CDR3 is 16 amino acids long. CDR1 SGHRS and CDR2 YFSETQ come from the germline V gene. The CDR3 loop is CASSLDPSGGGDTQYF. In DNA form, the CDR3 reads TGCGCCAGCAGCTTGGATCCTAGCGGGGGCGGAGATACGCAGTATTTT.

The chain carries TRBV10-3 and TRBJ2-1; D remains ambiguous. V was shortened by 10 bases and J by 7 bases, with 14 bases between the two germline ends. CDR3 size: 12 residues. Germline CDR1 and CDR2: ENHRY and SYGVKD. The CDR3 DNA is TGTGCCACCATAACCCCGCAAAATGAGCAGTTCTTC. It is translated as CATITPQNEQFF.